Listed here are 17 T cell receptor beta chains from one sample, sequenced in a study of T cells in Graves' hyperthyroidism and ophthalmopathy. RNA transcripts were the template for amplifying TCR beta CDR3 regions. TCR CDR3 regions were first amplified by RT-PCR with HTBI primers. TCRdb recomputed calls from the multiplex PCR reads with MiXCR, one row per CDR3 protein. This sample carries about 400,000 distinct CDR3 sequences, 15% to 19% of them seen once, and the ten largest clones take roughly 13%. The material sequenced was blood. Receptors were obtained from a woman under 30 with Graves' hyperthyroidism.

CDR3 coding DNA: TGTGCCAGCAGTGCGCGCCGGGGACAGAAAGTCTCAGAGACCCAGTACTTC. The encoded protein is CASSARRGQKVSETQYF. The chain joins TRBV25-1 to TRBJ2-5, with 7 positions matching TRBD1. CDR3 length: 17 residues. Trimming at V came to 4 bases and at J to 4 bases, leaving 15 bases not matched to a gene. Per germline, CDR1 MGHDK and CDR2 SYGVNS. Based on the CDR3 plus reference TRBV25-1 and TRBJ2-5, the full variable domain is EADIYQTPRYLVIGTGKKITLECSQTMGHDKMYWYQQDPGMELHLIHYSYGVNSTEKGDLSSESTVSRIRTEHFPLTLESARPSHTSQYLCASSARRGQKVSETQYFGPGTRLLVL.

This clonotype was seen only a few times. This could be a read error, since a much larger clone is one nucleotide away. The chain carries TRBV28 and TRBJ1-2; no definite D call. Per germline, CDR1 MDHEN and CDR2 SYDVKM. V lost 7 bases, J lost 9 bases, and 18 bases lay in between. The CDR3 covers 13 residues. The CDR3 here is CASNLPGVYSYTF. As DNA, the CDR3 is TGTGCCAGCAACCTACCCGGGGTCTACAGCTACACCTTC.

The rearrangement joins TRBV20-1 to TRBJ2-4; TRBD2 is a possible D gene (7 bases). The germline CDR1 and CDR2 sequences are DFQATT and SNEGSKA (reference sequence). The CDR3 sequence is 16 residues long. The CDR3 loop is CSPAPRGGLAKNIQYF. The CDR3 DNA reads TGCAGCCCCGCTCCGAGGGGGGGCTTGGCCAAAAACATTCAGTACTTC.

V usage is TRBV19 and J usage is TRBJ2-2; D may be TRBD2 (6 bases). Trimming removed 7 bases from V and 5 bases from J, with 14 bases in between. The CDR3 is made up of 14 amino acids. Germline V gene sequence: CDR1 LNHDA, CDR2 SQIVND (reference sequence). This CDR3 is CASKDPGGTGELFF. The CDR3 DNA reads as TGTGCCAGTAAGGACCCCGGAGGGACCGGGGAGCTGTTTTTT.

This clonotype has just a few counts. The rearrangement links TRBV15 to TRBJ1-5, with D unresolved. This CDR3 is 15 amino acids long. Trimming took 0 bases from V and 1 from J, leaving 7 bases between them. CDR1 and CDR2 (germline): LNHNV, YYDKDF (reference sequence). In DNA, the CDR3 is TGTGCCACCAGCAGAGATCTCGGGAGCAATCAGCCCCAGCATTTT. It codes for CATSRDLGSNQPQHF.

The table lists this clonotype with many counts. The chain carries TRBV28 and TRBJ2-6; 8 bases match TRBD1. The V gene end was trimmed by 5 bases and the J gene end by 3 bases; junction bases not matched to a gene: 3. Germline loops: CDR1 MDHEN, CDR2 SYDVKM. The CDR3 runs to 15 residues. In nucleotides, the CDR3 is TGTGCCAGCAGTCCAGGGGGCGATGGGGCCAACGTCCTGACTTTC. Residues: CASSPGGDGANVLTF.

This clonotype was counted a few times. This chain joins TRBV29-1 and TRBJ1-3, with a tentative D call TRBD1 (5 bases). V lost 7 bases, J lost 0 bases, and 16 bases lay in between. This CDR3 contains 15 residues. Germline loops: CDR1 SQVTM, CDR2 ANQGSEA. The CDR3 protein is CSASGTYDSGNTIYF. CDR3 nucleotides: TGCAGCGCTTCCGGGACTTACGACTCTGGAAACACCATATATTTT.

The V and J genes are TRBV24-1 and TRBJ2-5, with TRBD1 identical over 9 bases. The CDR3 runs to 15 residues. With V trimmed by 7 bases and J by 9 bases, 14 bases remained unmatched. Germline CDR1 KGHDR, CDR2 SFDVKD. The CDR3 reads CATRGKRDRALAQYF. The CDR3 DNA follows: TGTGCCACCAGGGGAAAACGGGACAGGGCCTTGGCCCAGTACTTC.

This clonotype was picked up a small number of times. The genes are TRBV19 and TRBJ1-2; D gene ambiguous. Trimming stripped 6 bases from V and 8 bases from J, with 16 bases between. Per the germline V gene, CDR1 is LNHDA and CDR2 is SQIVND (reference sequence). The CDR3 contains 13 residues. The CDR3 here is CASSPFRQEGYTF. The CDR3 DNA reads TGTGCCAGTAGCCCCTTCCGGCAGGAAGGCTACACCTTC.

This clonotype was found many times. This chain uses TRBV5-1 with TRBJ2-7, with D maybe TRBD1 (5 bases). The germline V gene has CDR1 SGHRS and CDR2 YFSETQ. V lost 4 bases, J lost 4 bases, and 21 bases lay in between. This CDR3 is 16 amino acids long. CDR3 sequence: CASSVNRTPGSYEQYF. The CDR3, as DNA: TGCGCCAGCAGCGTCAACAGGACCCCCGGGTCTTACGAGCAGTACTTC.

At least ten counts were recorded for this clonotype. The chain couples TRBV2 to TRBJ2-7; D is possibly TRBD1 or TRBD2 (5 bases each). This CDR3 has 15 amino acids. Trimming shortened V by 3 bases and J by 4 bases, and 16 bases separated the two germline ends. CDR1 and CDR2 from the germline V gene are SNHLY and FYNNEI. The DNA of the CDR3 is TGTGCCAGCAGTGACCCGGGGCGCAGTGGATACGAGCAGTACTTC. Translated, it gives CASSDPGRSGYEQYF.

This sequence joins TRBV5-1 and TRBJ2-5, with 7 bases that match TRBD2. Germline V gene sequence: CDR1 SGHRS, CDR2 YFSETQ. This CDR3 spans 14 amino acids. The ends lost 1 base at V and 3 bases at J; junction bases unmatched: 3. The CDR3 DNA reads TGCGCCAGCAGCTTGCTCCTAGCGGAAGAGACCCAGTACTTC. This encodes CASSLLLAEETQYF.

This clonotype occurred many times. The V and J genes are TRBV7-9 and TRBJ2-7; D possibly corresponds to TRBD2 (6 bases). Per germline, CDR1 SEHNR and CDR2 FQNEAQ (reference sequence). CDR3 size: 17 residues. Deletions cut 5 bases from V and 2 bases from J, with 22 bases between. The CDR3, as DNA: TGTGCCAGCAGCCTAAAGGGAGGCGGAAGAATTCCCTACGAGCAGTACTTC. Its protein product is CASSLKGGGRIPYEQYF.

V usage is TRBV20-1 and J usage is TRBJ2-1; 12 nucleotides align to TRBD2. The germline V gene has CDR1 DFQATT and CDR2 SNEGSKA (reference sequence). V was clipped by 3 bases and J by 4 bases; unmatched bases: 7. There are 16 residues in the CDR3. The CDR3 DNA reads as TGCAGTGCTAGCTTCGGACTAGCGGGACGATACAATGAGCAGTTCTTC. This translates into CSASFGLAGRYNEQFF.

The chain couples TRBV4-2 to TRBJ2-2, with TRBD2 identical over 8 bases. The CDR3 totals 21 residues. The germline CDR1 and CDR2 sequences are LGHNA and YNFKEQ. The J segment lost 5 bases and the V segment lost 5 bases, leaving 25 bases of the junction unmatched. The CDR3 DNA is TGTGCCAGCAGCAGAGCGAGTAGTAGCGGGGCTCACCTTCGGGATACCGGGGAGCTGTTTTTT. This encodes CASSRASSSGAHLRDTGELFF.

At least ten counts were recorded for this clonotype. This chain links TRBV6-6 with TRBJ2-1, with D possibly called TRBD1 or TRBD2 (5 bases each). The V end lost 0 bases, the J end lost 0 bases, and 9 bases lay between the germline ends. CDR1 and CDR2 (germline): MNHNY, SVGAGI (reference sequence). This CDR3 contains 16 residues. CDR3 DNA sequence: TGTGCCAGCAGTTACTCGGCAGGGAGCTCCTACAATGAGCAGTTCTTC. The encoded protein is CASSYSAGSSYNEQFF.

There are many counts of this clonotype. This chain uses TRBV5-1 with TRBJ2-3; no clear D. The length of the CDR3 is 12 residues. The germline V gene encodes CDR1 SGHRS and CDR2 YFSETQ. The V end lost 4 bases, the J end lost 4 bases, and 7 bases lay between the germline ends. CDR3 nucleotides: TGCGCCAGCAGCGAATTACCAGATACGCAGTATTTT. This translates into CASSELPDTQYF. Full variable domain (outside the CDR3, taken from reference TRBV5-1 and TRBJ2-3): KAGVTQTPRYLIKTRGQQVTLSCSPISGHRSVSWYQQTPGQGLQFLFEYFSETQRNKGNFPGRFSGRQFSNSRSEMNVSTLELGDSALYLCASSELPDTQYFGPGTRLTVL.